The 14 T cell receptor beta chains in this list originate from one sample, sequenced in a study of blood T cell repertoires in COVID-19. The assay was immunoSEQ multiplex PCR, and TCRdb's table has in-frame clones only and misses some. The sample carries 100,000 or so clones, about 85% recorded once. Sequencing used peripheral blood. The receptors were gathered from a woman between 65 and 79 years old with active or convalescent COVID-19.

The chain has TRBV4-3 and TRBJ2-5; 10 bases are shared with TRBD2. V lost 1 base, J lost 1 base, and 0 bases stayed unmatched. This CDR3 is 15 amino acids long. Germline V lookup: CDR1 LGHNA, CDR2 YSLEER. CDR3 sequence reads: CASSQVAGGQETQYF. The CDR3 DNA reads as TGCGCCAGCAGCCAAGTAGCGGGAGGCCAAGAGACCCAGTACTTC.

This chain connects TRBV27 to TRBJ1-6; the match to TRBD1 covers 7 bases. V lost 2 bases to trimming and J lost 6 bases; unmatched junction nucleotides: 7. Germline V gene sequence: CDR1 MNHEY, CDR2 SMNVEV (reference sequence). The CDR3 length is 16 residues. The CDR3 is CASSLKGDSRNSPLHF. DNA for the CDR3: TGTGCCAGCAGTTTAAAAGGGGACAGTCGTAATTCACCCCTCCACTTT.

The genes are TRBV18 and TRBJ2-2; TRBD1 might be the D (6 bases). The CDR3 extends over 14 amino acids. The V gene's germline CDR1 is KGHSH and CDR2 LQKENI. Trimming shortened V by 8 bases and J by 3 bases, and 13 bases separated the two germline ends. CDR3 loop: CASPGQQDTGELFF. CDR3 sequence (DNA): TGTGCCAGCCCCGGACAGCAAGACACCGGGGAGCTGTTTTTT.

This clone was recorded only once. The V gene is TRBV4-1, the J gene TRBJ2-7, with 8 positions matching TRBD1. In germline, CDR1 is MGHRA, CDR2 YSYEKL. CDR3 length: 15 residues. The V gene end was trimmed by 4 bases and the J gene end by 0 bases; junction bases not matched to a gene: 5. CDR3 sequence reads: CASSREGQDSYEQYF. Written as DNA, the CDR3 is TGCGCCAGCAGCCGAGAGGGACAGGACTCCTACGAGCAGTACTTC.

V gene TRBV29-1 combines with J gene TRBJ2-7, with 10 bases matching TRBD2. CDR3 length: 16 amino acids. J gave up 8 bases and V 4 bases, and 17 bases lay outside the gene matches. Germline V gene lookup returns CDR1 SQVTM and CDR2 ANQGSEA. CDR3 in DNA: TGCAGCGTTGGGGGTGTTAGCGGGGGGACCTACGTCAAGCAGTACTTC. Its protein product is CSVGGVSGGTYVKQYF.

This clone has a handful of counts. The chain uses TRBV15 and TRBJ1-1, with D hard to call. V shed 1 base and J shed 8 bases, with 17 bases lying between them. This CDR3 spans 15 amino acids. Germline V CDR1 and CDR2: LNHNV, YYDKDF (reference sequence). As DNA, the CDR3 is TGTGCCACCAGCAGAGCTGATGGAGGGTCGGCGGAAGCTTTCTTT. This codes for CATSRADGGSAEAFF.

V and J are TRBV7-9 and TRBJ2-7; no definite D call. Germline V lookup: CDR1 SEHNR, CDR2 FQNEAQ (reference sequence). This CDR3 spans 15 amino acids. With 6 bases removed from V and 0 bases from J, the gap between germline ends came to 15 bases. This CDR3 is CASSPSAAGSYEQYF. In nucleotides, the CDR3 is TGTGCCAGCAGTCCCTCGGCAGCAGGCTCCTACGAGCAGTACTTC.

The chain links TRBV15 to TRBJ1-2, with D hard to call. V was pared by 1 base and J by 4 bases, with 16 bases between. This CDR3 is 16 amino acids long. Germline V gene data show CDR1 as LNHNV and CDR2 as YYDKDF (reference sequence). CDR3: CATSRGGLEQGYGYTF. The CDR3 DNA sequence: TGTGCCACCAGCAGAGGAGGCTTGGAGCAAGGCTATGGCTACACCTTC.

The V and J genes are TRBV20-1 and TRBJ1-4; D is ambiguous. Trimming cost V 3 bases and J 7 bases, with 15 bases left between them. The CDR3 is made up of 14 amino acids. Looked up from germline, CDR1 is DFQATT and CDR2 is SNEGSKA (reference sequence). Written as DNA, the CDR3 is TGCAGTGCTAGTTCCCGGGTGGCGGCTGAAAAACTGTTTTTT. Protein sequence: CSASSRVAAEKLFF.

The chain links TRBV5-1 to TRBJ1-5; D gene ambiguous. Between the trimmed V and J ends, which lost 1 base and 5 bases, there was a span of 7 bases. CDR3 length equals 13 residues. The V gene's germline CDR1 is SGHRS and CDR2 YFSETQ. In DNA, the CDR3 is TGCGCCAGCAGCTTGTCCGGGGATCAGCCCCAGCATTTT. This encodes CASSLSGDQPQHF.

This chain joins TRBV28 and TRBJ1-2; TRBD1 matches 9 bases. CDR1 and CDR2 (germline): MDHEN, SYDVKM. This CDR3 has 13 amino acids. V lost 5 bases and J lost 8; bases outside the gene matches: 6. CDR3 nucleotides: TGTGCCAGCAGTCCCGGGACAGGGAGAGGCTACACCTTC. Its protein is CASSPGTGRGYTF.

The chain combines TRBV11-2 with TRBJ2-5; TRBD1 might be the D (5 bases). The CDR3 has 16 residues. CDR1 is SGHAT, CDR2 FQNNGV, per germline. Trimming pared 2 bases from V and 2 bases from J, leaving 15 bases between. CDR3 bases: TGTGCCAGCAGCTTACTTTTGTCACAGGAACAAGAGACCCAGTACTTC. Its translation is CASSLLLSQEQETQYF.

The sample holds a few counts of this clone. The chain employs TRBV7-6 and TRBJ1-6; tentatively, D is TRBD1 (5 bases). Between the trimmed V and J ends, which lost 1 base and 10 bases, there was a span of 14 bases. Per germline, CDR1 SGHVS and CDR2 FNYEAQ. There are 15 residues in the CDR3. The CDR3: CASSLVSGARSPLHF. CDR3 nucleotides: TGTGCCAGCAGCTTAGTATCTGGGGCAAGGTCACCCCTCCACTTT.

This chain joins TRBV5-4 and TRBJ2-1; 8 bases agree with TRBD2. The V and J ends lost 4 bases and 3 bases, in that order; junction bases with no gene match: 3. Germline-derived CDR1 and CDR2 are SGHNT and YYREEE (reference sequence). This CDR3 spans 14 amino acids. The DNA for the CDR3 is TGTGCCAGCAGCGCGGGGGGCGGCTACAATGAGCAGTTCTTC. Its translation is CASSAGGGYNEQFF.